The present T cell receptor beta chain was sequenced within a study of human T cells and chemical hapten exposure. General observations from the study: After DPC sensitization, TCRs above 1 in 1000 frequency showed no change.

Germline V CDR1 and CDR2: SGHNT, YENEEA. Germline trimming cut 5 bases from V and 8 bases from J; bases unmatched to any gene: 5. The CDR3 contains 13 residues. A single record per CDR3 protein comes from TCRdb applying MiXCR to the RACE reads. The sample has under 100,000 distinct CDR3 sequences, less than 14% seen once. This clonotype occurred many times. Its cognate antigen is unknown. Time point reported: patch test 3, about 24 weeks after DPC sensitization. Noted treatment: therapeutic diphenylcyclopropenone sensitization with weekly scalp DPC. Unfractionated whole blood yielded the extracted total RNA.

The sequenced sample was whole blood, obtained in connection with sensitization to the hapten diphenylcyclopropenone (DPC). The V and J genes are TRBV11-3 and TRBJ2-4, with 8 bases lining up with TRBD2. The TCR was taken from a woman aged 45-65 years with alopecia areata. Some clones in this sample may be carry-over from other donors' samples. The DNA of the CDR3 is TGTGCCAGCAGCCCGGGACTAGGTTACATTCAGTACTTC. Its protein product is CASSPGLGYIQYF.